These T cell receptor beta chains were read from a single sample in a study of identical twins. MiXCR, applied by TCRdb to the 5' RACE reads, yields one record per CDR3 protein. The data show hundreds of thousands of distinct CDR3 sequences, 20% to 25% seen once. The sample also formed part of further work on T cells expressing NK-cell markers.

Sequenced material: CD4+ T cells sorted from blood. Receptors were obtained from a young woman in good health. Each CDR3 is given with its conserved first and last residue. The order of the fields is J gene, D gene, CDR3 length, V gene, clone size, CDR3 protein, CDR3 DNA. The D gene is left open where the match is weak. Expanded clones are given a class, and other clones once, few, many or no size at all.

J gene: TRBJ2-1; D gene: TRBD1; CDR3 length: 15; V gene: TRBV5-1; clone size: many; CDR3 protein: CASSPDRVDYNEQFF; CDR3 DNA: TGCGCCAGCAGCCCCGACAGGGTGGACTACAATGAGCAGTTCTTC
J gene: TRBJ1-2; D gene: TRBD1; CDR3 length: 14; V gene: TRBV29-1; clone size: .; CDR3 protein: CSVFDRVAIYGYTF; CDR3 DNA: TGCAGCGTTTTTGACAGGGTAGCGATCTATGGCTACACCTTC
J gene: TRBJ2-1; D gene: .; CDR3 length: 11; V gene: TRBV20-1; clone size: .; CDR3 protein: CSARPGLEQFF; CDR3 DNA: TGCAGTGCTAGACCGGGACTTGAGCAGTTCTTC
J gene: TRBJ2-3; D gene: .; CDR3 length: 14; V gene: TRBV6-1; clone size: .; CDR3 protein: CASIQGSPDDTQYF; CDR3 DNA: TGTGCCAGCATCCAGGGGAGTCCCGACGATACGCAGTATTTT
J gene: TRBJ2-7; D gene: TRBD1; CDR3 length: 15; V gene: TRBV6-2/TRBV6-3; clone size: few; CDR3 protein: CASSTFYRGYYEQYF; CDR3 DNA: TGTGCCAGCAGCACCTTCTACAGGGGATACTACGAGCAGTACTTC
J gene: TRBJ2-1; D gene: .; CDR3 length: 16; V gene: TRBV2; clone size: .; CDR3 protein: CASSMGLAFPYNEQFF; CDR3 DNA: TGTGCCAGCAGTATGGGACTCGCTTTCCCCTACAATGAGCAGTTCTTC
J gene: TRBJ2-2; D gene: TRBD1; CDR3 length: 14; V gene: TRBV20-1; clone size: .; CDR3 protein: CSAGPTGGTGELFF; CDR3 DNA: TGCAGTGCTGGGCCGACAGGGGGCACCGGGGAGCTGTTTTTT
J gene: TRBJ1-5; D gene: .; CDR3 length: 13; V gene: TRBV10-3; clone size: few; CDR3 protein: CAISRQEDQPQHF; CDR3 DNA: TGTGCCATCAGCAGACAGGAGGATCAGCCCCAGCATTTT
J gene: TRBJ1-1; D gene: .; CDR3 length: 13; V gene: TRBV10-3; clone size: many; CDR3 protein: CATQNQVNTEAFF; CDR3 DNA: TGTGCCACGCAAAACCAGGTGAACACTGAAGCTTTCTTT
J gene: TRBJ1-2; D gene: TRBD1; CDR3 length: 16; V gene: TRBV5-1; clone size: few; CDR3 protein: CASSLRGGGQGDGYTF; CDR3 DNA: TGCGCCAGCAGCTTGAGGGGCGGAGGACAGGGCGATGGCTACACCTTC
J gene: TRBJ1-1; D gene: .; CDR3 length: 14; V gene: TRBV12-3/TRBV12-4; clone size: few; CDR3 protein: CASSVWGRNTEAFF; CDR3 DNA: TGTGCCAGCAGTGTGTGGGGACGGAACACTGAAGCTTTCTTT
J gene: TRBJ1-1; D gene: TRBD1; CDR3 length: 17; V gene: TRBV12-3/TRBV12-4; clone size: many; CDR3 protein: CASSSSGQGRMNTEAFF; CDR3 DNA: TGTGCCAGCAGTTCTTCCGGACAGGGCCGGATGAACACTGAAGCTTTCTTT
J gene: TRBJ2-1; D gene: .; CDR3 length: 13; V gene: TRBV6-2/TRBV6-3; clone size: .; CDR3 protein: CASRRDFNNEQFF; CDR3 DNA: TGTGCCAGCAGACGGGACTTTAACAATGAGCAGTTCTTC
J gene: TRBJ2-1; D gene: TRBD2; CDR3 length: 14; V gene: TRBV20-1; clone size: many; CDR3 protein: CSARRLAVHNEQFF; CDR3 DNA: TGCAGTGCTAGGCGTCTAGCGGTTCACAATGAGCAGTTCTTC
J gene: TRBJ2-1; D gene: TRBD2; CDR3 length: 14; V gene: TRBV20-1; clone size: .; CDR3 protein: CSARALSGGNEQFF; CDR3 DNA: TGCAGTGCTAGAGCCCTGAGCGGGGGGAATGAGCAGTTCTTC
J gene: TRBJ1-1; D gene: .; CDR3 length: 13; V gene: TRBV12-3/TRBV12-4; clone size: many; CDR3 protein: CASRDTASTEAFF; CDR3 DNA: TGTGCCAGCCGGGACACGGCTTCCACTGAAGCTTTCTTT
J gene: TRBJ2-5; D gene: .; CDR3 length: 12; V gene: TRBV2; clone size: .; CDR3 protein: CASITGGKTQYF; CDR3 DNA: TGTGCCAGCATCACGGGCGGAAAGACCCAGTACTTC